These 17 T cell receptor beta chains share one sample of origin, sequenced in a study of cytomegalovirus exposure and HLA in healthy donors. PCR was performed using 60 Vbeta and 13 Jbeta primers. Repertoires were generated with immunoSEQ multiplex PCR, while TCRdb's copy carries only in-frame clones and drops some. Here the sample table reports 70,000 or so clones. The sequencing input was PBMCs. Every receptor here comes from a man aged 35 to 55 in good health and CMV-seronegative.

The V gene is TRBV28, the J gene TRBJ2-2, with 8 nucleotides matching TRBD1. Trimming at V came to 6 bases and at J to 4 bases, leaving 4 bases not matched to a gene. CDR3 length equals 14 residues. The germline gives CDR1 MDHEN, CDR2 SYDVKM. CDR3 sequence (DNA): TGTGCCAGCAGCCCAGGGGGCGGCACCGGGGAGCTGTTTTTT. It is translated as CASSPGGGTGELFF.

V is TRBV11-2 and J is TRBJ1-2; D unclear. This CDR3 contains 16 residues. V dropped 2 bases and J dropped 6 bases, with 19 bases sitting between them. Germline V gives CDR1 SGHAT, CDR2 FQNNGV. CDR3 DNA sequence: TGTGCCAGCAGCTTAAGCCCCCGCACGGGTGAGGATGGCTACACCTTC. Translated: CASSLSPRTGEDGYTF.

The chain employs TRBV5-1 and TRBJ1-1; tentatively, D is TRBD1 (5 bases). The CDR3 has 13 residues. The V gene's germline CDR1 is SGHRS and CDR2 YFSETQ. V lost 1 base and J lost 6, with 10 bases in between. The CDR3 loop reads CASSLYGGAEAFF. The CDR3 DNA reads TGCGCCAGCAGCTTGTATGGGGGGGCTGAAGCTTTCTTT.

V gene TRBV28 combines with J gene TRBJ2-3; possible D gene TRBD2, 6 bases. The CDR3 runs to 17 residues. Trimming removed 4 bases at V and 5 bases at J, with 22 bases between. Germline V gene sequence: CDR1 MDHEN, CDR2 SYDVKM. CDR3 sequence: CASSSPSLAETVDTQYF. In DNA, the CDR3 is TGTGCCAGCAGTTCCCCGTCGTTAGCGGAGACGGTAGATACGCAGTATTTT. The full variable domain, its missing parts supplied by reference TRBV28 and TRBJ2-3, is DVKVTQSSRYLVKRTGEKVFLECVQDMDHENMFWYRQDPGLGLRLIYFSYDVKMKEKGDIPEGYSVSREKKERFSLILESASTNQTSMYLCASSSPSLAETVDTQYFGPGTRLTVL.

The chain employs TRBV9 and TRBJ2-3, with D perhaps TRBD1 (5 bases). V was pared by 2 bases and J by 6 bases, with 10 bases between. The germline gives CDR1 SGDLS, CDR2 YYNGEE. This CDR3 spans 13 amino acids. The CDR3 loop is CASSVRESDTQYF. Here the CDR3 DNA reads TGTGCCAGCAGCGTCAGGGAATCGGATACGCAGTATTTT.

The chain carries TRBV5-4 and TRBJ2-1, with 7 bases fitting TRBD2. CDR3 size: 13 residues. Germline values: CDR1 SGHNT, CDR2 YYREEE (reference sequence). The trim removed 7 bases at V and 2 bases at J, leaving 3 bases unmatched. CDR3 sequence (DNA): TGTGCCAGCCGGGGGGACGCCTACAATGAGCAGTTCTTC. Translation: CASRGDAYNEQFF.

The chain carries TRBV25-1 and TRBJ2-7; 8 bases line up with TRBD2. From germline, CDR1 is MGHDK and CDR2 SYGVNS. J was trimmed by 2 bases and V by 7 bases; bases with no gene match: 7. CDR3 length: 14 residues. The DNA of the CDR3 is TGTGCCAGCATCATGAGCGGGGGCCCCTACGAGCAGTACTTC. It specifies CASIMSGGPYEQYF.

The chain has TRBV7-9 and TRBJ2-7; D perhaps matches TRBD1 (5 bases). This CDR3 region has 13 residues. V lost 5 bases, J lost 4 bases, and 12 bases lay in between. Germline CDR1 reads SEHNR; CDR2 reads FQNEAQ (reference sequence). The CDR3 region has the DNA TGTGCCAGCAGCCAACCGGCAGGGTACGAGCAGTACTTC. Translating it yields CASSQPAGYEQYF.

The chain joins TRBV7-8 to TRBJ1-3; no clear D gene. This CDR3 contains 16 residues. CDR1 is SGHVS, CDR2 FQNEAQ, per germline. V gave up 0 bases and J gave up 0 bases, with 9 bases separating them. CDR3 protein: CASSLAGRSSGNTIYF. CDR3 DNA sequence: TGTGCCAGCAGCTTAGCCGGCCGGAGCTCTGGAAACACCATATATTTT.

This chain uses TRBV6-1 with TRBJ2-7; unclear D gene. This CDR3 has 14 residues. V was shortened by 4 bases and J by 0 bases, with 10 bases between the two germline ends. Germline V CDR1 and CDR2: MNHNS, SASEGT. CDR3 sequence: CASSVAGSSYEQYF. In DNA form, the CDR3 reads TGTGCCAGCAGTGTAGCTGGCAGCTCCTACGAGCAGTACTTC.

This chain connects TRBV5-5 to TRBJ2-1; the match to TRBD1 covers 7 bases. The germline V gene encodes CDR1 SGHKS and CDR2 YYEKEE (reference sequence). The CDR3 length is 18 residues. V shed 4 bases, J shed 3 bases, and the junction held 16 bases outside the gene matches. The CDR3 spells CASSTTPVRTGIYNEQFF. The CDR3 nucleotides read TGTGCCAGCAGCACCACCCCGGTCCGGACAGGCATCTACAATGAGCAGTTCTTC.

The chain links TRBV4-1 to TRBJ1-5; the match to TRBD1 covers 8 bases. The CDR3 totals 15 residues. V lost 0 bases to trimming and J lost 6 bases; unmatched junction nucleotides: 4. The germline CDR1 and CDR2 sequences are MGHRA and YSYEKL. CDR3: CASSQEDRGFQPQHF. The CDR3 coding sequence is TGCGCCAGCAGCCAAGAAGACAGGGGTTTTCAGCCCCAGCATTTT.

The chain carries TRBV23-1 and TRBJ2-7, with 7 bases matching TRBD1. TRBV23-1 is classed as an ORF, of uncertain function. The CDR3 covers 18 residues. V lost 3 bases and J lost 1; bases outside the gene matches: 15. The CDR3 nucleotides are TGCGCCAGCAGTCAGATTTCCCCAGCAGGGGGAGTGTCCTACGAGCAGTACTTC. It translates to CASSQISPAGGVSYEQYF.

V usage is TRBV6-5 and J usage is TRBJ2-5, with 7 bases aligning to TRBD1. Near its end, the DNA agrees better with TRBJ2-7, so the J call may be wrong. CDR1 is MNHEY and CDR2 is SVGAGI in the germline V gene. This CDR3 is built from 15 residues. The CDR3 spells CASRPTTGNIYEQYF. CDR3 nucleotide sequence: TGTGCCAGCAGACCTACGACAGGGAATATCTACGAGCAGTACTTC.

The chain links TRBV4-3 to TRBJ2-5; TRBD2 matches 10 bases. V shed 1 base, J shed 4 bases, and the junction held 6 bases outside the gene matches. Germline V gene lookup returns CDR1 LGHNA and CDR2 YSLEER. The CDR3 length is 16 residues. The CDR3 is CASSQGASGGVETQYF. The CDR3 nucleotides read TGCGCCAGCAGCCAAGGGGCTAGCGGGGGTGTAGAGACCCAGTACTTC.

CDR3 DNA sequence: TGTGCCAGCAGTTACTCCCAGGACAGGGCTGACACTGAAGCTTTCTTT. Protein: CASSYSQDRADTEAFF. The chain joins TRBV6-5 to TRBJ1-1; 8 bases map to TRBD1. The CDR3 runs to 16 residues. Trimming removed 0 bases from V and 3 bases from J; junction bases left unmatched: 6. CDR1 and CDR2 from the germline V gene are MNHEY and SVGAGI.

This chain connects TRBV5-1 to TRBJ2-3, with a weak D call TRBD1 (6 bases). The length of the CDR3 is 16 residues. Germline assignment: CDR1 SGHRS and CDR2 YFSETQ. V was trimmed by 4 bases and J by 0 bases, leaving 15 bases between them. CDR3 nucleotides: TGCGCCAGCAGCCCCGGACAGATGATAAGCACAGATACGCAGTATTTT. It codes for CASSPGQMISTDTQYF.